The rows below give T cell receptor beta chains drawn from one sample of a study of T cell responses to AZD1222 COVID-19 vaccine. TCRdb keeps only in-frame clones here, not all; method: immunoSEQ multiplex PCR. The sample includes some 120,000 clones, about nine tenths of them seen just once. The material sequenced was peripheral blood, taken on day 0 of MenACWY control vaccination. These receptor sequences come from an adult in good health. The CDR3 runs from the conserved cysteine through the conserved F or W. The order of the fields is clone size, D gene, J gene, V gene, CDR3 protein, CDR3 DNA. D genes are given only for firm matches. Only some rows state a clone size, as once, few, many or a class for expanded clones.

.	.	TRBJ2-1	TRBV10-3	CAISHGTYNEQFF	TGTGCCATCAGTCACGGGACATACAATGAGCAGTTCTTC
.	.	TRBJ1-1	TRBV30	CAWRPQGNTEAFF	TGTGCCTGGAGGCCCCAGGGAAACACTGAAGCTTTCTTT
.	TRBD1	TRBJ2-5	TRBV6-5	CASNPGTAQETQYF	TGTGCCAGCAACCCCGGGACAGCCCAAGAGACCCAGTACTTC
.	TRBD1	TRBJ2-2	TRBV18	CASRPRGQSNTGELFF	TGTGCCAGCCGCCCCCGGGGACAGTCGAACACCGGGGAGCTGTTTTTT
.	TRBD1	TRBJ1-3	TRBV12-3/TRBV12-4	CASSGTGHNTIYF	TGTGCCAGCAGTGGGACAGGGCATAACACCATATATTTT
.	.	TRBJ1-2	TRBV5-5	CASSLVGSGYTF	TGTGCCAGCAGCTTGGTAGGTTCTGGCTACACCTTC
.	TRBD1	TRBJ2-6	TRBV11-2	CASSLTGLRANVLTF	TGTGCCAGCAGCTTGACAGGGTTGAGGGCCAACGTCCTGACTTTC
.	TRBD2	TRBJ2-1	TRBV27	CASSPLAGGPLEQFF	TGTGCCAGCAGCCCACTAGCGGGAGGGCCACTAGAGCAGTTCTTC
.	.	TRBJ2-5	TRBV4-3	CASSQKIGAGAVETQYF	TGCGCCAGCAGCCAGAAGATAGGTGCAGGGGCAGTGGAGACCCAGTACTTC
.	.	TRBJ2-7	TRBV6-5	CATGEVDEQYF	TGTGCCACCGGGGAGGTAGACGAGCAGTACTTC
.	TRBD2	TRBJ2-2	TRBV28	CASSKRGTRGTGELFF	TGTGCCAGCAGCAAACGCGGGACTAGGGGCACCGGGGAGCTGTTTTTT
.	TRBD1	TRBJ2-1	TRBV15	CATRGTGRVNEQFF	TGTGCCACCAGAGGGACAGGACGTGTCAATGAGCAGTTCTTC
.	TRBD1	TRBJ2-1	TRBV7-9	CASSRRGGQGSYNEQFF	TGTGCCAGCAGCCGGCGTGGGGGACAGGGTTCCTACAATGAGCAGTTCTTC
.	.	TRBJ1-6	TRBV28	CASSFRRGANSPLHF	TGTGCCAGCAGTTTTAGAAGAGGGGCTAATTCACCCCTCCACTTT
.	TRBD1	TRBJ1-5	TRBV6-2/TRBV6-3	CASSPTGVSNQPQHF	TGTGCCAGCAGTCCGACAGGGGTTAGCAATCAGCCCCAGCATTTT
few	.	TRBJ1-6	TRBV5-4	CASSRGTNSPLHF	TGTGCCAGCAGTAGGGGTACGAATTCACCCCTCCACTTT
.	TRBD1	TRBJ1-4	TRBV6-5	CASSPDRRGEKLFF	TGTGCCAGCAGCCCGGACAGGAGGGGGGAAAAACTGTTTTTT
once	.	TRBJ1-6	TRBV9	CASSGLPGNSPLHF	TGTGCCAGCAGCGGGTTGCCGGGTAATTCACCCCTCCACTTT
.	.	TRBJ2-1	TRBV24-1	CATSDPTGSSYNEQFF	TGTGCCACCAGTGACCCCACAGGTAGCTCCTACAATGAGCAGTTCTTC
.	TRBD1	TRBJ2-5	TRBV12-5	CASGLARHRGRETQYF	TGTGCTAGTGGTTTGGCCCGTCACAGGGGACGAGAGACCCAGTACTTC
.	TRBD2	TRBJ2-5	TRBV7-2	CASGQRGGPKTQYF	TGTGCCAGCGGCCAGCGGGGGGGCCCAAAGACCCAGTACTTC
.	TRBD2	TRBJ2-7	TRBV24-1	CATSDASGSSYEQYF	TGTGCCACCAGTGATGCTAGCGGGAGCTCCTACGAGCAGTACTTC
.	.	TRBJ2-7	TRBV4-2	CASSQQADSSYEQYF	TGTGCCAGCAGCCAGCAAGCGGACAGCTCCTACGAGCAGTACTTC
.	.	TRBJ2-1	TRBV28	CASSLRSGNEQFF	TGTGCCAGCAGTTTAAGGTCCGGTAATGAGCAGTTCTTC
.	TRBD2	TRBJ2-1	TRBV6-4	CASSDSASGGYNEQFF	TGTGCCAGCAGTGACTCTGCTAGCGGGGGATACAATGAGCAGTTCTTC
once	.	TRBJ1-6	TRBV15	CATSRDGGSPLHF	TGTGCCACCAGCAGAGATGGAGGTTCACCCCTCCACTTT
.	TRBD1	TRBJ1-2	TRBV12-3/TRBV12-4	CASSQDRAYGYTF	TGTGCCAGCAGCCAAGACAGGGCCTATGGCTACACCTTC
.	.	TRBJ1-1	TRBV19	CASRNADQNTEAFF	TGTGCCAGTAGGAACGCGGACCAGAACACTGAAGCTTTCTTT
once	.	TRBJ1-6	TRBV14	CASSQDPAGNSPLHF	TGTGCCAGCAGCCAAGACCCGGCAGGAAATTCACCCCTCCACTTT
.	.	TRBJ1-2	TRBV19	CASRSMFLHKTDYGYTF	TGTGCCAGTAGGAGCATGTTTCTCCACAAGACCGACTATGGCTACACCTTC
.	.	TRBJ1-1	TRBV7-9	CASSLGGTGTEAFF	TGTGCCAGCAGCTTAGGGGGAACCGGGACAGAAGCTTTCTTT
.	TRBD1	TRBJ1-5	TRBV30	CAWSGQGNQPQHF	TGTGCCTGGAGCGGACAGGGCAATCAGCCCCAGCATTTT
.	.	TRBJ2-5	TRBV2	CASSQETQYF	TGTGCCAGCAGCCAAGAGACCCAGTACTTC
few	TRBD2	TRBJ2-4	TRBV6-2/TRBV6-3	CASSPYSASGGAKNIQYF	TGTGCCAGCAGCCCTTATTCGGCTAGCGGGGGAGCCAAAAACATTCAGTACTTC
.	.	TRBJ2-7	TRBV2	CASSEPPSLGAYEQYF	TGTGCCAGCAGTGAACCCCCTAGCCTGGGAGCATACGAGCAGTACTTC
.	TRBD2	TRBJ2-1	TRBV30	CAWAPTSGPYNEQFF	TGTGCCTGGGCACCCACTAGCGGGCCTTACAATGAGCAGTTCTTC
.	TRBD1	TRBJ2-1	TRBV9	CASSTRDREYNEQFF	TGTGCCAGCAGCACCCGGGACAGGGAATACAATGAGCAGTTCTTC
.	.	TRBJ1-1	TRBV2	CASSAEQGSRTEAFF	TGTGCCAGCAGTGCGGAACAGGGATCCAGGACTGAAGCTTTCTTT
.	.	TRBJ1-1	TRBV6-5	CASSTQGFTEAFF	TGTGCCAGCAGTACGCAGGGTTTCACTGAAGCTTTCTTT
.	.	TRBJ2-2	TRBV5-1	CASSLGGNTGELFF	TGCGCCAGCAGCTTGGGTGGGAACACCGGGGAGCTGTTTTTT
.	.	TRBJ2-5	TRBV3-1/TRBV3-2	CASSPGLDQETQYF	TGTGCCAGCAGCCCGGGACTGGACCAAGAGACCCAGTACTTC
.	.	TRBJ2-7	TRBV2	CASSEGAGLTYEQYF	TGTGCCAGCAGTGAGGGCGCGGGATTGACCTACGAGCAGTACTTC
.	.	TRBJ2-1	TRBV5-4	CASSFPGEQFF	TGTGCCAGCAGCTTCCCAGGAGAGCAGTTCTTC
.	.	TRBJ2-1	TRBV19	CASSRMRSSYNEQFF	TGTGCCAGTAGCAGGATGCGAAGCTCCTACAATGAGCAGTTCTTC
.	.	TRBJ1-5	TRBV6-5	CASSYSRGGWDQPQHF	TGTGCCAGCAGTTACTCCCGGGGCGGCTGGGATCAGCCCCAGCATTTT
.	TRBD1	TRBJ2-7	TRBV27	CASVPGQGAGYEQYF	TGTGCCAGCGTCCCGGGACAGGGGGCGGGATACGAGCAGTACTTC
once	.	TRBJ2-2	TRBV7-8	CASSLARPENTGELFF	TGTGCCAGCAGCTTAGCGAGACCCGAGAACACCGGGGAGCTGTTTTTT
once	TRBD2	TRBJ2-7	TRBV7-2	CASSLAQRGGLGAYEQYF	TGTGCCAGCAGCTTAGCGCAGAGGGGAGGGCTCGGAGCCTACGAGCAGTACTTC
.	.	TRBJ2-1	TRBV11-2	CASSFSPYSYNEQFF	TGTGCCAGCAGCTTTTCCCCATACTCCTACAATGAGCAGTTCTTC
.	.	TRBJ2-1	TRBV7-9	CASSLDLIGGYNEQFF	TGTGCCAGCAGCTTAGACTTGATAGGGGGCTACAATGAGCAGTTCTTC
.	.	TRBJ2-7	TRBV28	CASSSWDYEQYF	TGTGCCAGCAGTTCTTGGGATTACGAGCAGTACTTC
.	TRBD1	TRBJ2-1	TRBV19	CASSSKGASYNEQFF	TGTGCCAGTAGTTCCAAGGGGGCCTCCTACAATGAGCAGTTCTTC
.	TRBD1	TRBJ1-1	TRBV27	CASSLLDREAEAFF	TGTGCCAGCAGTTTACTTGACAGGGAAGCTGAAGCTTTCTTT
.	.	TRBJ2-3	TRBV19	CASSINTGFAADTQYF	TGTGCCAGTAGTATTAATACAGGGTTTGCTGCAGATACGCAGTATTTT
.	TRBD2	TRBJ2-3	TRBV5-1	CASSVGTRSSDTQYF	TGCGCCAGCAGCGTAGGGACTAGGAGCTCAGATACGCAGTATTTT